This section outlines one TCR beta chain sequence together with its context. Its antigen is not known. The data were obtained in a study of cytomegalovirus exposure and HLA in healthy donors. Findings and limits, study-wide: Presence/absence analyses took donor sequencing depth as roughly uniform. After further analysis at a later stage, 16,951 TCR beta sequences were associated with HLA alleles at 0.05 false discovery rate. Serostatus for CMV was the only available immune exposure information.

PCR used 60 Vbeta primers and 13 Jbeta primers. Assay used: immunoSEQ multiplex PCR; TCRdb lists only in-frame clones, some missing. The sample yields about 130,000 clones, around 80% seen once. The ends were cut back, 2 bases at V and 0 bases at J, with 8 bases in the middle. The CDR3 spans 15 residues. From germline, CDR1 is WSHSY and CDR2 SAAADI. J is TRBJ1-5 and V is TRBV10-2; weak D call: TRBD1 (5 bases). Material for sequencing was PBMCs. The TCR was taken from a man aged 25-45 years in good health. CDR3 residues: CASSEAGLSNQPQHF. CDR3 in DNA: TGCGCCAGCAGTGAGGCAGGGCTTAGCAATCAGCCCCAGCATTTT.